These 10 T cell receptor beta chains were sequenced from one sample in a study of T-cell memory formation after mild COVID-19. TCRdb reprocessed the 5' RACE reads via MiXCR and lists one record per CDR3 protein. This table holds more than 300,000 distinct CDR3 sequences, roughly an eighth found once. Sequenced input: PBMCs or a T cell subset sorted from them (not recorded which). These receptors all stem from a man younger than 35 who had mild COVID-19 (a few samples of this study predate the infection). Cell type and time point are not known.

The V gene is TRBV28, the J gene TRBJ2-6, with a tentative D call TRBD1 (6 bases). The CDR3 totals 15 residues. The germline V and J ends were trimmed by 5 bases and 4 bases, with 12 bases remaining between them. Germline CDR1 reads MDHEN; CDR2 reads SYDVKM. Here the CDR3 DNA reads TGTGCCAGCAGTGCCAGGGGATCCGGGGCCAACGTCCTGACTTTC. Protein product: CASSARGSGANVLTF.

The gene calls are TRBV6-1 and TRBJ2-1; tentative D call: TRBD2 (6 bases). The V end was cut by 5 bases, the J end by 9 bases, with 23 bases between. The CDR3 has 16 amino acids. CDR1 is MNHNS and CDR2 is SASEGT in the germline V gene. CDR3 coding DNA: TGTGCCAGCAGTTCCCGGACTACCCTCTCCCGGGGTGAGCAGTTCTTC. Protein product: CASSSRTTLSRGEQFF.

The CDR3 region is CASSLATGYGYTF. The CDR3 coding sequence is TGTGCCAGCAGCTTAGCTACAGGCTATGGCTACACCTTC. This chain uses TRBV7-9 with TRBJ1-2; D is perhaps TRBD1 (5 bases). Germline V lookup: CDR1 SEHNR, CDR2 FQNEAQ (reference sequence). This CDR3 spans 13 amino acids. The V end was cut by 0 bases, the J end by 4 bases, with 6 bases between.

This chain joins TRBV5-1 and TRBJ2-7, with D maybe TRBD1 (6 bases). The length of the CDR3 is 13 residues. Germline lookup yields CDR1 SGHRS and CDR2 YFSETQ. V was clipped by 6 bases and J by 5 bases, with 15 bases between them. The CDR3 DNA reads TGCGCCAGCAACGAACCGACAGGCGACGAGCAGTACTTC. As protein: CASNEPTGDEQYF.

Note on this clonotype: An end of the junction differs from the germline gene, which may be a read error. The rearrangement uses TRBV5-4 and TRBJ1-2; no definite D call. The CDR3 sequence is 13 residues long. The germline CDR1 and CDR2 sequences are SGHNT and YYREEE (reference sequence). The CDR3 coding sequence is TGTGCCGGCAGCTTTCGGGTGGTCTATGGCTACACCTTC. Its protein is CAGSFRVVYGYTF.

This clonotype was seen more than once but under ten times. The chain links TRBV10-2 to TRBJ2-5; D is uncertain. The CDR3 extends over 14 amino acids. The V and J ends lost 6 bases and 1 base respectively, with 12 bases between them. Germline V gene sequence: CDR1 WSHSY, CDR2 SAAADI. The CDR3: CASSPRAPQETQYF. CDR3 coding DNA: TGCGCCAGCAGCCCCCGGGCACCCCAAGAGACCCAGTACTTC.

J is TRBJ2-5 and V is TRBV5-1; D is perhaps TRBD1 or TRBD2 (5 bases each). Germline V CDR1 and CDR2: SGHRS, YFSETQ. Trimming took off 1 base at V and 2 bases at J, with 18 bases between the two ends. CDR3 size: 17 residues. The CDR3 here is CASSLRGRKWGQETQYF. For the CDR3, the DNA is TGCGCCAGCAGCTTGCGGGGTCGTAAGTGGGGGCAAGAGACCCAGTACTTC.

This clonotype was detected only a few times. CDR3 DNA: TGTGCCGTCTCCCGGGGGGACGCTAGGGAGCAGTTCTTC. Translating gives CAVSRGDAREQFF. The V call is TRBV6-5, the J call TRBJ2-1; 7 bases align to TRBD2. Germline CDR1 reads MNHEY; CDR2 reads SVGAGI. This CDR3 contains 13 residues. Unmatched junction bases numbered 14, after V lost 11 bases and J lost 10 bases.

The rearrangement links TRBV4-1 to TRBJ2-3; TRBD2 agrees at 11 bases. This CDR3 spans 17 amino acids. From germline, CDR1 is MGHRA and CDR2 YSYEKL. V was pared by 2 bases and J by 0 bases, with 4 bases of the junction left unmatched. CDR3 residues: CASSQFSGGASTDTQYF. The CDR3 bases are TGCGCCAGCAGCCAATTTAGCGGGGGGGCAAGCACAGATACGCAGTATTTT.

This clonotype came up a few times. V and J are TRBV7-9 and TRBJ2-2; D might be TRBD1 or TRBD2, each matching 5 bases. Germline values: CDR1 SEHNR, CDR2 FQNEAQ (reference sequence). The CDR3 is made up of 13 amino acids. Trimming removed 8 bases from V and 4 bases from J, with 11 bases in between. CDR3 sequence: CASQRGATGELFF. DNA of the CDR3: TGTGCCAGCCAGAGAGGGGCCACCGGGGAGCTGTTTTTT.